These 2 T cell receptor beta chains share one sample of origin, sequenced in a study of cytomegalovirus exposure and HLA in healthy donors. The protocol was immunoSEQ multiplex PCR, while the TCRdb copy is restricted to in-frame clones and leaves out a portion. The top ten clones hold over 11% of a sample with a few hundred thousand clones, 75% to 90% of them seen once. Sample: PBMCs. These TCRs come from a woman aged 30 to 39 in good health and CMV-seropositive.

This clone was seen repeatedly, ten times or more. This sequence joins TRBV27 and TRBJ1-1, with TRBD1 as a possible D gene (6 bases). V lost 9 bases to trimming and J lost 1 base, with 15 bases between them. Germline CDR1 MNHEY, CDR2 SMNVEV (reference sequence). The CDR3 is 14 residues long. CDR3 in amino acids: CASKGGQQNTEAFF. CDR3 nucleotide sequence: TGTGCCAGTAAAGGTGGACAGCAGAACACTGAAGCTTTCTTT.

V gene TRBV19 combines with J gene TRBJ2-1; tentatively, D is TRBD1 (6 bases). The CDR3 runs to 14 residues. CDR1 is LNHDA, CDR2 SQIVND, per germline (reference sequence). The V and J ends lost 5 bases and 2 bases respectively, with 10 bases between them. CDR3 nucleotide sequence: TGTGCCAGTAGTGCACAGGGACCCTACAATGAGCAGTTCTTC. Encoded protein: CASSAQGPYNEQFF.